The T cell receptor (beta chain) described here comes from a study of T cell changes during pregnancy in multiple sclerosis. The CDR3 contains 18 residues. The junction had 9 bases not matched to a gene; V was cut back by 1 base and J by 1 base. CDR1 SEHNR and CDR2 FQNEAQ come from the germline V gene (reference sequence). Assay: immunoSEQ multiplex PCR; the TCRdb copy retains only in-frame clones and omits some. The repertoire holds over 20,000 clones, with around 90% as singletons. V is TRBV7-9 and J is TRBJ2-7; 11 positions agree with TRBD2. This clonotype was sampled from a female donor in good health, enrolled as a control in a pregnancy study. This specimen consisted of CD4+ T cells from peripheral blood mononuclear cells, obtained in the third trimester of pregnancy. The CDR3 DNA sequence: TGTGCCAGCAGCTTAGGGCCCACTAGCGGGGGTAAATCCTACGAGCAGTACTTC. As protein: CASSLGPTSGGKSYEQYF.